The rows below give T cell receptor beta chains drawn from one sample of a study of lymphopenia after photon versus proton radiotherapy. TCRdb keeps only in-frame clones here, not all; method: immunoSEQ multiplex PCR. This table has roughly 65,000 clones, under 95% appearing once. The sample here was peripheral blood, taken from a patient treated with photon-based radiotherapy. These receptor sequences come from a woman in her sixties or seventies with pancreatic cancer. Both conserved end residues are part of each CDR3. A D gene is named only where the DNA matches it firmly.

d_gene: NA; v_gene: TRBV19; CDR3aa: CASSISSGNEQFF
d_gene: TRBD1; v_gene: TRBV6-5; CDR3aa: CASSTTGELDQPQHF
d_gene: NA; v_gene: TRBV4-1; CDR3aa: CASSQDRVAGSTDTQYF
d_gene: TRBD1; v_gene: TRBV27; CDR3aa: CASSSFPGQGNEQYF
d_gene: TRBD2; v_gene: TRBV7-9; CDR3aa: CASSLYPPGLAVGELFF
d_gene: NA; v_gene: TRBV30; CDR3aa: CAWSVLGQGEQYF
d_gene: TRBD2; v_gene: TRBV5-1; CDR3aa: CASSPAGGETQYF
d_gene: TRBD2; v_gene: TRBV7-9; CDR3aa: CASSGAPPGLVAKGQYF
d_gene: TRBD2; v_gene: TRBV2; CDR3aa: CASSRSGGNQETQYF
d_gene: TRBD1; v_gene: TRBV5-5; CDR3aa: CASSFLGQMNTEAFF
d_gene: NA; v_gene: TRBV5-1; CDR3aa: CASSLPGNSYEQYF
d_gene: TRBD2; v_gene: TRBV5-5; CDR3aa: CASSGGTSGSTDTQYF
d_gene: TRBD2; v_gene: TRBV5-1; CDR3aa: CASSPSGSHNEQFF
d_gene: TRBD1; v_gene: TRBV4-1; CDR3aa: CASSRDRGRNTEAFF
d_gene: NA; v_gene: TRBV19; CDR3aa: CASSIVNFDLNTEAFF
d_gene: NA; v_gene: TRBV7-9; CDR3aa: CASSLHLNTEAFF
d_gene: TRBD1; v_gene: TRBV2; CDR3aa: CAVQGTEDEQYF
d_gene: NA; v_gene: TRBV7-8; CDR3aa: CASSLYSTIYF
d_gene: TRBD1; v_gene: TRBV7-6; CDR3aa: CASSSLQGGNNEQFF
d_gene: NA; v_gene: TRBV28; CDR3aa: CASSLTQTYGYTF
d_gene: NA; v_gene: TRBV19; CDR3aa: CASTSGGTWRAEAFF
d_gene: NA; v_gene: TRBV28; CDR3aa: CASSLGTQGPGANVLTF
d_gene: TRBD1; v_gene: TRBV2; CDR3aa: CASSRTGSGTEAFF
d_gene: NA; v_gene: TRBV18; CDR3aa: CASSPPGPSYVSYEQYF
d_gene: NA; v_gene: TRBV5-4; CDR3aa: CASSLPREETQYF
d_gene: TRBD1; v_gene: TRBV7-2; CDR3aa: CASSPGQGAVAFF
d_gene: TRBD2; v_gene: TRBV11-2; CDR3aa: CASSYGGAGELFF
d_gene: TRBD1; v_gene: TRBV5-1; CDR3aa: CASRGTAGANVLTF
d_gene: TRBD2; v_gene: TRBV9; CDR3aa: CASSAGGVETQYF
d_gene: TRBD1; v_gene: TRBV7-6; CDR3aa: CASSLQGARETQYF
d_gene: TRBD2; v_gene: TRBV2; CDR3aa: CASSLAGGSIDTQYF
d_gene: NA; v_gene: TRBV7-6; CDR3aa: CASSLGYRNEQFF
d_gene: TRBD2; v_gene: TRBV5-6; CDR3aa: CASSTLAGRRPQYF
d_gene: TRBD1; v_gene: TRBV14; CDR3aa: CASSQLGTGSRHNTQYF
d_gene: TRBD1; v_gene: TRBV25-1; CDR3aa: CASSDSDRANTGELFF
d_gene: TRBD2; v_gene: TRBV9; CDR3aa: CASSASLAEISTDTQYF
d_gene: NA; v_gene: TRBV18; CDR3aa: CASSPNMDQPQHF
d_gene: NA; v_gene: TRBV30; CDR3aa: CAWSGSPTLSGNTIYF
d_gene: NA; v_gene: TRBV28; CDR3aa: CASRFGTKNIQYF
d_gene: NA; v_gene: TRBV7-4; CDR3aa: CASSLPQGLLSGNTIYF
d_gene: NA; v_gene: TRBV15; CDR3aa: CATSGASYNEQFF
d_gene: TRBD1; v_gene: TRBV27; CDR3aa: CASSLFRQGVFGYEQYF
d_gene: TRBD1; v_gene: TRBV19; CDR3aa: CASCPGTGGTETQYF
d_gene: NA; v_gene: TRBV27; CDR3aa: CASRRGRYTGELFF
d_gene: TRBD2; v_gene: TRBV15; CDR3aa: CATSPSGMGNIQYF
d_gene: NA; v_gene: TRBV7-2; CDR3aa: CASMGRGPSSGNTIYF
d_gene: TRBD1; v_gene: TRBV28; CDR3aa: CASSQGVGHEQYF
d_gene: TRBD1; v_gene: TRBV5-1; CDR3aa: CASSLTTGDTEAFF
d_gene: TRBD2; v_gene: TRBV9; CDR3aa: CASSVGGREGSRSYEQYF
d_gene: TRBD2; v_gene: TRBV7-2; CDR3aa: CASSLSGTSGRRDTQYF
d_gene: TRBD1; v_gene: TRBV11-2; CDR3aa: CASSRSTGGTGELFF
d_gene: NA; v_gene: TRBV5-4; CDR3aa: CASSAGGREETQYF
d_gene: NA; v_gene: TRBV6-5; CDR3aa: CASSQTYGYTF
d_gene: NA; v_gene: TRBV11-2; CDR3aa: CASSLTMQGTKETQYF
d_gene: NA; v_gene: TRBV14; CDR3aa: CASSQVTRGNTGELFF
d_gene: TRBD1; v_gene: TRBV4-1; CDR3aa: CASSGQETSYEQYF
d_gene: TRBD1; v_gene: TRBV10-3; CDR3aa: CASRGPGTGKINEQFF
d_gene: NA; v_gene: TRBV4-2; CDR3aa: CASSQRSGAQNTEAFF
d_gene: NA; v_gene: TRBV29-1; CDR3aa: CSGTTSSTDTQYF
d_gene: TRBD1; v_gene: TRBV6-1; CDR3aa: CASSESPGGNQPQHF